Here is one T cell receptor (beta chain) with its context. No antigen is known for it. TEMRA cells were FACS-enriched, and CD8+ and CD4+ T cells were isolated negatively. There are 12 residues in the CDR3. The V gene lost 1 base and the J gene lost 7 bases, with 2 bases spanning the gap. The germline CDR1 and CDR2 sequences are LNHDA and SQIVND (reference sequence). The authors reverse transcribed roughly 0.5 to 1 ug RNA with random hexamers. TCRdb fed the immunoSEQ multiplex PCR reads into MiXCR, producing one record per CDR3 protein. Of 95,000 to 150,000 distinct CDR3 sequences in the sample, 90% to 95% were seen once. These data belong to a study of CD8 T cells in Susac syndrome. Study summary: When blood was collected, patients with Susac syndrome were therapy-naive, were taking corticosteroids, or were receiving intravenous immunoglobulin alone. Study outcomes and limitations: CD8+ clonal expansion in Susac was maximal in TEMRA cells and in active patients. In total CD8+ repertoires, over 15 Susac-specific public clones were found, and CD8+ TEMRA repertoires had about five.

This receptor was identified in a human donor with Susac syndrome. This chain joins TRBV19 and TRBJ1-6; D unclear. The sample was CD8+ T cells from PBMCs. The CDR3 sequence: CASSIGNSPLHF. The DNA for the CDR3 is TGTGCCAGTAGTATAGGGAATTCACCCCTCCACTTT.